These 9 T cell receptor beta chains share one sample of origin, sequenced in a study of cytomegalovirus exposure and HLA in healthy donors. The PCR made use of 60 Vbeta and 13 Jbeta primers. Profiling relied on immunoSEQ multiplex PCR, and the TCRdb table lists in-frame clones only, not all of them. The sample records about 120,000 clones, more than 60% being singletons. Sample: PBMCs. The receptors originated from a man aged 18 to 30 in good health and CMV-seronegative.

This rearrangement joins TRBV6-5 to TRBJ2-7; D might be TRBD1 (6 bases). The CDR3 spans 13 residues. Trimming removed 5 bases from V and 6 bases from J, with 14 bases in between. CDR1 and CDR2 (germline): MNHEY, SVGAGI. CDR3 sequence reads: CASSPFTGLEQYF. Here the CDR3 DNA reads TGTGCCAGCAGTCCATTTACAGGGCTCGAGCAGTACTTC.

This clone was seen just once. CDR3 amino acids: CASSEASSNEQFF. In nucleotides, the CDR3 is TGTGCCAGCAGTGAAGCTTCCAGCAATGAGCAGTTCTTC. The chain recombines TRBV2 with TRBJ2-1, with D unresolved. Germline V gene data show CDR1 as SNHLY and CDR2 as FYNNEI. The CDR3 has 13 residues. The V gene lost 0 bases and the J gene lost 6 bases, with 6 bases spanning the gap.

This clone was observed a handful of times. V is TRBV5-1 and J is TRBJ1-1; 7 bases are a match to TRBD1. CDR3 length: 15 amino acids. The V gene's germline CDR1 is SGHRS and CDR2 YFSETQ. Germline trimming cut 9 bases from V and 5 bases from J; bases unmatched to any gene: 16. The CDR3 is CATSAGDRVRTEAFF. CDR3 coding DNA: TGCGCCACCTCGGCAGGTGACAGGGTTAGGACTGAAGCTTTCTTT.

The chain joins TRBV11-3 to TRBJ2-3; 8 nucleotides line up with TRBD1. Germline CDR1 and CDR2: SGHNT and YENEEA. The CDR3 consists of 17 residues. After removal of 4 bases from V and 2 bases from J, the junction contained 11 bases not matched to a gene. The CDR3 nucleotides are TGTGCCAGCAGCTCACCCCCCGGGACAGGCATCACAGATACGCAGTATTTT. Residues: CASSSPPGTGITDTQYF.

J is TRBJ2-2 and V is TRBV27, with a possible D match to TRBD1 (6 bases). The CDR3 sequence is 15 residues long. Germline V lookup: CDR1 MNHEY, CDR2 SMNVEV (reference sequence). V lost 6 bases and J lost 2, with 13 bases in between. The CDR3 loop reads CASRHGQLNTGELFF. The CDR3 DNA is TGTGCCAGCAGACACGGACAGTTAAACACCGGGGAGCTGTTTTTT.

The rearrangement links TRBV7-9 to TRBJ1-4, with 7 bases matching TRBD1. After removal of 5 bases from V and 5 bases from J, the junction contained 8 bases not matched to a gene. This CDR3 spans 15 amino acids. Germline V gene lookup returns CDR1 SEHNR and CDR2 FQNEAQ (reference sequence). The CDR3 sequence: CASSVGQDGNEKLFF. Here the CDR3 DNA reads TGTGCCAGCAGCGTAGGACAGGACGGGAATGAAAAACTGTTTTTT.

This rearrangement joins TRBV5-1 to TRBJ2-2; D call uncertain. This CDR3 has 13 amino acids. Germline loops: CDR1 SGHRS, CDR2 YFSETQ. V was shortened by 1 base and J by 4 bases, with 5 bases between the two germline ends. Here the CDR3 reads CASSLSITGELFF. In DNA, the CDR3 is TGCGCCAGCAGCTTGTCCATCACCGGGGAGCTGTTTTTT.

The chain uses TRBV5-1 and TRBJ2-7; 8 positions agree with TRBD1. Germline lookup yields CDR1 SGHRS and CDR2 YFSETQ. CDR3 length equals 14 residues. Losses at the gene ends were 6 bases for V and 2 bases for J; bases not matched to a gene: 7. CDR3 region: CASTRGQGAYEQYF. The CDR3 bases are TGCGCCAGCACCCGCGGACAGGGCGCCTACGAGCAGTACTTC.

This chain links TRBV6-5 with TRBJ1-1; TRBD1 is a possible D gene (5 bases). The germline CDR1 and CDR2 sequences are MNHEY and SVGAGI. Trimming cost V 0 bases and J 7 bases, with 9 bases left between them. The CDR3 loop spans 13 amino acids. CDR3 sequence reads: CASSYSGGDEAFF. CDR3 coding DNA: TGTGCCAGCAGTTACTCGGGGGGGGATGAAGCTTTCTTT.